These 7 T cell receptor beta chains share one sample of origin, sequenced in a study of blood T cell repertoires in COVID-19. Using immunoSEQ multiplex PCR, the repertoire was profiled, and TCRdb retains in-frame clones only, with some absent. The sample consists of 20,000 to 25,000 clones, around 80% of them appearing once. The sample comprised peripheral blood. The source of these receptors is a man in his 60s with active COVID-19.

The chain combines TRBV9 with TRBJ1-1; TRBD1 is a possible D gene (5 bases). V gave up 3 bases and J gave up 1 base, with 7 bases separating them. The CDR3 runs to 13 residues. Looked up from germline, CDR1 is SGDLS and CDR2 is YYNGEE. CDR3 nucleotide sequence: TGTGCCAGCAGCGCCCAGGGGAACACTGAAGCTTTCTTT. Translating gives CASSAQGNTEAFF.

The gene calls are TRBV7-6 and TRBJ2-2, with D perhaps matching TRBD2 (6 bases). The germline V and J ends were trimmed by 5 bases and 3 bases, with 19 bases remaining between them. This CDR3 is built from 17 residues. Germline loops: CDR1 SGHVS, CDR2 FNYEAQ. The CDR3 is CASSAIPPAGDTGELFF. The CDR3 DNA is TGTGCCAGCAGCGCCATTCCCCCAGCGGGCGACACCGGGGAGCTGTTTTTT.

The sample holds a few counts of this clone. The V and J genes are TRBV27 and TRBJ2-7; 9 nucleotides match TRBD2. Germline V gene sequence: CDR1 MNHEY, CDR2 SMNVEV (reference sequence). CDR3 length: 14 residues. V lost 3 bases and J lost 3; bases outside the gene matches: 3. CDR3 sequence (DNA): TGTGCCAGCAGTTTGGGTAGCGGGAGCTACGAGCAGTACTTC. Translation: CASSLGSGSYEQYF.

The chain recombines TRBV5-1 with TRBJ2-3; TRBD1 matches 9 bases. Looked up from germline, CDR1 is SGHRS and CDR2 is YFSETQ. This CDR3 spans 12 amino acids. V lost 0 bases and J lost 15; bases outside the gene matches: 5. CDR3 sequence: CASSLGDRDYYF. CDR3 sequence (DNA): TGCGCCAGCAGCTTGGGGGACAGGGATTACTATTTT.

J is TRBJ1-1 and V is TRBV6-5; TRBD1 might be the D (6 bases). Trimming removed 2 bases from V and 5 bases from J, with 15 bases in between. The CDR3 covers 15 residues. In germline, CDR1 is MNHEY, CDR2 SVGAGI. The CDR3 protein is CASSYVPLDSTEAFF. The CDR3, as DNA: TGTGCCAGCAGTTACGTCCCACTGGACAGTACTGAAGCTTTCTTT.

In its sample, this clone was seen once. The rearrangement links TRBV20-1 to TRBJ1-1; unclear D gene. Germline V gives CDR1 DFQATT, CDR2 SNEGSKA (reference sequence). CDR3 size: 11 residues. The V gene lost 6 bases and the J gene lost 0 bases, with 5 bases spanning the gap. Here the CDR3 DNA reads TGCAGTGCGAGGCTGAACACTGAAGCTTTCTTT. This encodes CSARLNTEAFF.

The chain uses TRBV11-2 and TRBJ1-2; the D is unclear. The CDR3 is 12 amino acids. The germline CDR1 and CDR2 sequences are SGHAT and FQNNGV. V was cut by 6 bases and J by 3 bases, with 8 bases left in between. The CDR3 nucleotides are TGTGCCAGCAGTCATTCGGACTATGGCTACACCTTC. It translates to CASSHSDYGYTF. Full variable domain (remainder filled in from reference TRBV11-2 and TRBJ1-2): EAGVAQSPRYKIIEKRQSVAFWCNPISGHATLYWYQQILGQGPKLLIQFQNNGVVDDSQLPKDRFSAERLKGVDSTLKIQPAKLEDSAVYLCASSHSDYGYTFGSGTRLTVV.